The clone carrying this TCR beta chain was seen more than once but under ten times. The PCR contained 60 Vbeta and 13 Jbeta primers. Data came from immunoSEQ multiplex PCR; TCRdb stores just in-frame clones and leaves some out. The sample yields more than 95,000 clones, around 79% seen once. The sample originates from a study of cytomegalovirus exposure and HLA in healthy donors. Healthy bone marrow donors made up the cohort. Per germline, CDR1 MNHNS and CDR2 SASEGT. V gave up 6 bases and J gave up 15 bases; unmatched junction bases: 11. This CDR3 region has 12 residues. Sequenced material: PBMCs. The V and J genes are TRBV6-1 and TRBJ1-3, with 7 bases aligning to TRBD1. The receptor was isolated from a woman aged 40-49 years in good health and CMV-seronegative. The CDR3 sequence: CASSNLGQSEYF. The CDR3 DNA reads TGTGCCAGCAGCAACCTGGGACAGTCCGAATATTTT.